A single sample gave rise to the 18 T cell receptor beta chains below, sequenced in a study of cytomegalovirus exposure and HLA in healthy donors. The PCR used 60 Vbeta and 13 Jbeta primers. Profiling relied on immunoSEQ multiplex PCR, and the TCRdb table lists in-frame clones only, not all of them. Of over 200,000 clones in the sample, around four fifths were seen once. The sample consisted of PBMCs. These receptors were taken from a middle-aged woman in good health and CMV-seronegative.

The CDR3 bases are TGCAGCGTTCCCCTCACGGGTTTCGAGACCCAGTACTTC. Translating it yields CSVPLTGFETQYF. V usage is TRBV29-1 and J usage is TRBJ2-5, with D hard to call. The CDR3 loop spans 13 amino acids. Deletions cut 5 bases from V and 5 bases from J, with 15 bases between. The germline V gene encodes CDR1 SQVTM and CDR2 ANQGSEA.

The V call is TRBV2, the J call TRBJ2-1; 8 bases align to TRBD2. V trimming: 8 bases; J trimming: 5 bases; junction bases outside the gene matches: 2. The germline CDR1 and CDR2 sequences are SNHLY and FYNNEI. CDR3 length: 12 residues. The CDR3 loop is CASRRGDNEQFF. The CDR3 coding sequence is TGTGCCAGCCGGCGGGGGGACAATGAGCAGTTCTTC.

V usage is TRBV27 and J usage is TRBJ2-5; no definite D call. Looked up from germline, CDR1 is MNHEY and CDR2 is SMNVEV (reference sequence). This CDR3 is built from 14 residues. V lost 1 base to trimming and J lost 3 bases, with 9 bases between them. The CDR3 coding sequence is TGTGCCAGCAGTTTATTCGGTTCCAAAGAGACCCAGTACTTC. This codes for CASSLFGSKETQYF.

As regards this clone: Other nucleotide sequences from this sample produce the same CDR3. V usage is TRBV7-2 and J usage is TRBJ2-3; TRBD1 might be the D (6 bases). CDR3 length equals 14 residues. Trimming took off 5 bases at V and 2 bases at J, with 11 bases between the two ends. CDR1 and CDR2 from the germline V gene are SGHTA and FQGNSA. CDR3 bases: TGTGCCAGCAGCCGCGACAGGTTCACAGATACGCAGTATTTT. Amino acids: CASSRDRFTDTQYF.

V and J are TRBV19 and TRBJ1-5; D is undetermined. Germline CDR1 reads LNHDA; CDR2 reads SQIVND (reference sequence). V was clipped by 1 base and J by 0 bases, with 7 bases between them. The CDR3 loop spans 15 amino acids. DNA of the CDR3: TGTGCCAGTAGTATAGTGGGCCTTAGCAATCAGCCCCAGCATTTT. Translating gives CASSIVGLSNQPQHF.

The chain uses TRBV11-3 and TRBJ2-7, with 8 bases aligning to TRBD1. This CDR3 has 15 amino acids. V was pared by 1 base and J by 2 bases, with 4 bases of the junction left unmatched. CDR1 is SGHNT and CDR2 is YENEEA in the germline V gene. Here the CDR3 reads CASSLGQGIPYEQYF. In DNA form, the CDR3 reads TGTGCCAGCAGCTTAGGACAGGGGATTCCCTACGAGCAGTACTTC.

V is TRBV2 and J is TRBJ2-2; D gene ambiguous. Trimming shortened V by 7 bases and J by 9 bases, and 15 bases separated the two germline ends. The V gene's germline CDR1 is SNHLY and CDR2 FYNNEI. CDR3 length: 13 amino acids. The CDR3 bases are TGTGCCAGCATGGCAGGCCTTGTCAGGGAGCTGTTTTTT. Protein product: CASMAGLVRELFF.

This clone was seen only a few times. The chain carries TRBV5-1 and TRBJ2-3, with 8 positions matching TRBD2. Trimming cost V 4 bases and J 8 bases; bases outside gene matches: 9. Germline loops: CDR1 SGHRS, CDR2 YFSETQ. There are 14 residues in the CDR3. The CDR3 sequence: CASSPGLEAATQYF. CDR3 in DNA: TGCGCCAGCAGCCCGGGACTAGAGGCGGCTACGCAGTATTTT.

The chain recombines TRBV5-4 with TRBJ2-2; D is ambiguous. CDR1 and CDR2 from the germline V gene are SGHNT and YYREEE (reference sequence). The CDR3 spans 12 residues. The ends were cut back, 1 base at V and 4 bases at J, with 2 bases in the middle. The CDR3 reads CASSLLTGELFF. In DNA form, the CDR3 reads TGTGCCAGCAGCTTGCTCACCGGGGAGCTGTTTTTT. The variable domain in full, completed from reference TRBV5-4 and TRBJ2-2, reads ETGVTQSPTHLIKTRGQQVTLRCSSQSGHNTVSWYQQALGQGPQFIFQYYREEENGRGNFPPRFSGLQFPNYSSELNVNALELDDSALYLCASSLLTGELFFGEGSRLTVL.

CDR3 loop: CASTPDRGGGELFF. The CDR3 nucleotides are TGTGCCAGCACCCCGGACAGGGGAGGCGGGGAGCTGTTTTTT. This chain uses TRBV27 with TRBJ2-2; 9 positions agree with TRBD1. V shed 7 bases and J 7 bases; nucleotides not matched to a gene: 7. CDR3 length: 14 residues. Germline V gene data show CDR1 as MNHEY and CDR2 as SMNVEV (reference sequence).

The chain links TRBV7-2 to TRBJ1-4; 9 bases are shared with TRBD1. Germline-derived CDR1 and CDR2 are SGHTA and FQGNSA. The ends lost 1 base at V and 7 bases at J; junction bases unmatched: 4. The CDR3 spans 15 residues. The CDR3 sequence: CASSLGDREVEKLFF. DNA of the CDR3: TGTGCCAGCAGCTTAGGGGACAGGGAGGTTGAAAAACTGTTTTTT.

V and J are TRBV10-3 and TRBJ1-1, with 9 bases fitting TRBD1. The germline gives CDR1 ENHRY, CDR2 SYGVKD. Unmatched junction bases numbered 6, after V lost 3 bases and J lost 1 base. The CDR3 has 16 amino acids. CDR3 DNA sequence: TGTGCCATCAGTGATTCCTGGACAGGGGCGAACACTGAAGCTTTCTTT. This encodes CAISDSWTGANTEAFF.

V is TRBV5-4 and J is TRBJ1-3, with TRBD1 matching 9 bases. Germline values: CDR1 SGHNT, CDR2 YYREEE (reference sequence). The trim removed 4 bases at V and 3 bases at J, leaving 8 bases unmatched. This CDR3 comprises 16 residues. The CDR3, as DNA: TGTGCCAGCAGCCAGGACAGGGGCGCTTTTGGAAACACCATATATTTT. Protein: CASSQDRGAFGNTIYF.

The gene calls are TRBV19 and TRBJ2-5; D call uncertain. The V gene lost 5 bases and the J gene lost 5 bases, with 12 bases spanning the gap. The germline V gene encodes CDR1 LNHDA and CDR2 SQIVND (reference sequence). The CDR3 has 13 amino acids. The chain's CDR3 is CASSPRVAETQYF. In DNA form, the CDR3 reads TGTGCCAGTAGTCCCCGGGTTGCGGAGACCCAGTACTTC.

The chain employs TRBV9 and TRBJ1-2; 9 bases are shared with TRBD1. This CDR3 spans 15 amino acids. V lost 3 bases, J lost 4 bases, and 7 bases stayed unmatched. Looked up from germline, CDR1 is SGDLS and CDR2 is YYNGEE. The CDR3: CASSERGTGSYGYTF. The CDR3 DNA sequence: TGTGCCAGCAGCGAGAGGGGGACAGGGAGCTATGGCTACACCTTC.

To note about this clone: Other nucleotide sequences from this sample produce the same CDR3. The rearrangement links TRBV5-1 to TRBJ2-1; unclear D gene. The length of the CDR3 is 15 residues. Trimming cost V 0 bases and J 3 bases, with 10 bases left between them. Germline lookup yields CDR1 SGHRS and CDR2 YFSETQ. CDR3 bases: TGCGCCAGCAGCTTGGGACTCGCTGACTACAATGAGCAGTTCTTC. Translated: CASSLGLADYNEQFF.

This chain joins TRBV4-2 and TRBJ1-3; D might be TRBD1 (5 bases). Trimming pared 1 base from V and 2 bases from J, leaving 12 bases between. The CDR3 extends over 16 amino acids. The V gene's germline CDR1 is LGHNA and CDR2 YNFKEQ. As DNA, the CDR3 is TGTGCCAGCAGCCAAGCTAGGGGCCAAACTGGAAACACCATATATTTT. Translated: CASSQARGQTGNTIYF.

The V and J genes are TRBV4-2 and TRBJ1-3, with 10 nucleotides matching TRBD1. The germline CDR1 and CDR2 sequences are LGHNA and YNFKEQ. V was clipped by 0 bases and J by 7 bases; unmatched bases: 12. The CDR3 extends over 18 amino acids. CDR3 nucleotides: TGTGCCAGCAGCCAAGATCCTCTTGGGACAGGGGCTGTGAACACCATATATTTT. The encoded protein is CASSQDPLGTGAVNTIYF.